This T cell receptor beta chain was captured by sequencing in a study of blood T cell repertoires in COVID-19. Sequencing was performed with immunoSEQ multiplex PCR; in TCRdb, only in-frame clones are kept and a portion is missing. Of approximately 170,000 clones listed, approximately 79% are singletons. The germline V gene has CDR1 MNHEY and CDR2 SMNVEV (reference sequence). The CDR3 contains 13 residues. The V and J ends lost 5 bases and 2 bases, in that order; junction bases with no gene match: 1. This rearrangement joins TRBV27 to TRBJ2-5, with TRBD2 matching 8 bases. The sequence was obtained from a woman in her forties or fifties with acute or convalescent COVID-19. Sequencing used peripheral blood. CDR3 amino acids: CASSSGRQETQYF. For the CDR3, the DNA is TGTGCCAGCAGTAGCGGGAGACAAGAGACCCAGTACTTC.